These 3 T cell receptor beta chains were sequenced from one sample in a study of T cell repertoires in ileal Crohn's disease. This table comes from immunoSEQ multiplex PCR, and its TCRdb copy is limited to in-frame clones, with some not included. The data hold roughly 4,100 clones, with about 73% observed a single time. Time point reported: neoterminal ileum biopsy at postoperative endoscopy, about 6 months after surgery. Sequencing was carried out using ileal tissue. These TCRs come from an adult with Crohn's disease.

This rearrangement joins TRBV18 to TRBJ2-3; 12 positions match TRBD1. Trimming cost V 4 bases and J 4 bases; bases outside gene matches: 6. Germline CDR1 and CDR2: KGHSH and LQKENI. This CDR3 region has 16 residues. The CDR3 coding sequence is TGTGCCAGCTCACTCACCGGGACAGGGGGCCCAGATACGCAGTATTTT. This encodes CASSLTGTGGPDTQYF.

The rearrangement joins TRBV27 to TRBJ2-3; TRBD1 is a possible D gene (6 bases). With 7 bases removed from V and 5 bases from J, the gap between germline ends came to 22 bases. CDR1 is MNHEY and CDR2 is SMNVEV in the germline V gene (reference sequence). CDR3 length equals 16 residues. The CDR3 loop is CASTSQNRGYGDTQYF. The CDR3 DNA reads TGTGCCAGCACTTCCCAAAATAGGGGGTATGGAGATACGCAGTATTTT.

A word on this clone: The same CDR3 is also encoded by other DNA sequences in this sample. J is TRBJ2-2 and V is TRBV7-6, with TRBD1 matching over 7 bases. The V gene's germline CDR1 is SGHVS and CDR2 FNYEAQ. J gave up 6 bases and V 1 base, and 2 bases lay outside the gene matches. CDR3 length: 14 residues. The CDR3 DNA reads as TGTGCCAGCAGCTTAGGACAGGGAGCCGGGGAGCTGTTTTTT. Its translation is CASSLGQGAGELFF.